This TCR beta chain was sequenced for a study of blood T cell repertoires in COVID-19. Study information: The analysed material was cDNA or gDNA that came from T cells, B-cell-depleted T cells, or PBMCs.

Participants' own reports of clinical history determined their cohort assignment. The germline CDR1 and CDR2 sequences are LGHNA and YNFKEQ. The CDR3 consists of 12 residues. Between the trimmed V and J ends, which lost 0 bases and 12 bases, there was a span of 9 bases. In the original workflow: Counts of nucleated cells, estimated from reference gene primer amplification, were obtained. Profiling relied on immunoSEQ multiplex PCR, and the TCRdb table lists in-frame clones only, not all of them. V and J calls and clone size are those listed in that table; D and trimming were worked out from the DNA. Here the sample spans roughly 260,000 clones, 75% to 90% being singletons.

The V call is TRBV4-2, the J call TRBJ2-1; possible D gene TRBD2, 6 bases. This clonotype was obtained from a woman in her twenties or thirties with acute COVID-19. What was sequenced was PBMCs or T cells enriched from blood (not recorded which). The CDR3 region is CASSQDSGVQFF. DNA for the CDR3: TGTGCCAGCAGCCAAGATTCGGGGGTGCAGTTCTTC.